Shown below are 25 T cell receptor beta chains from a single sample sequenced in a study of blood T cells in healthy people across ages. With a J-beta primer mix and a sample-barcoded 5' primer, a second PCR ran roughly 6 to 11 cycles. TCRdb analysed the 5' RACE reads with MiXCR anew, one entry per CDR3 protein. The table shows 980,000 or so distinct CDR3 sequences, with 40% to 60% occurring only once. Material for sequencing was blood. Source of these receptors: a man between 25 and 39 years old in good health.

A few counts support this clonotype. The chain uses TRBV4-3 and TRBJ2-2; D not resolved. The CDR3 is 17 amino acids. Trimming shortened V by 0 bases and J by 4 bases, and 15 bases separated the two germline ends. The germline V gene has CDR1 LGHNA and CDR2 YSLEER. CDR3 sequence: CASSQEVASSPTGELFF. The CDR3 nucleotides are TGCGCCAGCAGCCAAGAAGTGGCCTCTAGTCCCACCGGGGAGCTGTTTTTT.

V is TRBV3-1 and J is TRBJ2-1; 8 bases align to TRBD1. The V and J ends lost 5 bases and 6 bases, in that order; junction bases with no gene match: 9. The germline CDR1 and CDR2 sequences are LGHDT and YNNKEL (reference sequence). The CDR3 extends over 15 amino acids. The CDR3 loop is CASSFRTGQVNEQFF. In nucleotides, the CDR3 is TGTGCCAGCAGCTTCCGGACAGGGCAGGTCAATGAGCAGTTCTTC.

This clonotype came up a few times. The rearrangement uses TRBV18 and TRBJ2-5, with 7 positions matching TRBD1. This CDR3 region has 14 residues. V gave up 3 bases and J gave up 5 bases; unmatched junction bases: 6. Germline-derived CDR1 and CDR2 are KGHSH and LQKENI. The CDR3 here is CASSPTTTGETQYF. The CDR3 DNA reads TGTGCCAGCTCACCGACAACGACAGGGGAGACCCAGTACTTC.

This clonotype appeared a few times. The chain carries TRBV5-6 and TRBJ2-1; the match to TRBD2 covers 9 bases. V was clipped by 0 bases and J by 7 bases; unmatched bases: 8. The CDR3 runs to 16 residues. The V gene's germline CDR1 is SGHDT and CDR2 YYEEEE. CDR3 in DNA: TGTGCCAGCAGCTTGGGGGGTAGCGGGGGTTCTAATGAGCAGTTCTTC. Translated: CASSLGGSGGSNEQFF.

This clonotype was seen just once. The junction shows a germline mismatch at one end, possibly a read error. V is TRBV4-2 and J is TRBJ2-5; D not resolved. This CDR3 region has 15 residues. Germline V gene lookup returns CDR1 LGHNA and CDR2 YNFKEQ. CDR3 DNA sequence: TGTGCCAGCAGCCAAGATAGTGCAGTTCAAGAGGCCCAGTACTTC. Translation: CASSQDSAVQEAQYF.

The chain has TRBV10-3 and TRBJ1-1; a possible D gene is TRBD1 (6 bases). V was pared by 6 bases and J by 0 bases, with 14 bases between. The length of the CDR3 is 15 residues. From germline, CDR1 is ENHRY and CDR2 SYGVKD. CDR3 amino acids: CAIREGGTVNTEAFF. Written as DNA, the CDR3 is TGTGCCATCAGGGAGGGGGGAACAGTGAACACTGAAGCTTTCTTT.

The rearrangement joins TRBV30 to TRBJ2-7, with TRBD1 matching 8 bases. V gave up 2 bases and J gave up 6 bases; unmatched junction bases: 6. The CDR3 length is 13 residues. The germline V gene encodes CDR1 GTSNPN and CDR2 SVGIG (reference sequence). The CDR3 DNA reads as TGTGCCTGGAGTACAGGACAGGGACCCGAGCAGTACTTC. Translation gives CAWSTGQGPEQYF.

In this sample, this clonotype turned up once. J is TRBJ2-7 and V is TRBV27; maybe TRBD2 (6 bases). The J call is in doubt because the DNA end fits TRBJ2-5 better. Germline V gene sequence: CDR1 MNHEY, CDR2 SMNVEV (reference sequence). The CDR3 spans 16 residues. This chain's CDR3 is CASSLSWREVEETQYF. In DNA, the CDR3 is TGTGCCAGCAGTTTATCGTGGAGGGAGGTAGAAGAGACCCAGTACTTC.

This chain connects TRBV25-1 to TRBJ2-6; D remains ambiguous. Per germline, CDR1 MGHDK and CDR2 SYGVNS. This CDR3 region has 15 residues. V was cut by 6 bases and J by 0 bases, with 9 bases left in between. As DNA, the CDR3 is TGTGCCAGCAGGAGAGAGAGCTCTGGGGCCAACGTCCTGACTTTC. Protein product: CASRRESSGANVLTF. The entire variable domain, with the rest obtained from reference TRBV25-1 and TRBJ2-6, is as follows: EADIYQTPRYLVIGTGKKITLECSQTMGHDKMYWYQQDPGMELHLIHYSYGVNSTEKGDLSSESTVSRIRTEHFPLTLESARPSHTSQYLCASRRESSGANVLTFGAGSRLTVL.

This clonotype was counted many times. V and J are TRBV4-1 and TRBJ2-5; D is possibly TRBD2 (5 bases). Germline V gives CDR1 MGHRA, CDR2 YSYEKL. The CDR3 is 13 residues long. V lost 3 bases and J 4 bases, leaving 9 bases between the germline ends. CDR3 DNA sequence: TGCGCCAGCAGCCAGGGAGCAAGAGAGACCCAGTACTTC. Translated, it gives CASSQGARETQYF.

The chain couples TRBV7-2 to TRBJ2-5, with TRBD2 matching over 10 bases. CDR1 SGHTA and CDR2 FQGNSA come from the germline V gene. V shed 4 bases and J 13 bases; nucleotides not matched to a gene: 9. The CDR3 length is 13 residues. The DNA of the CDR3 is TGTGCCAGCAGCTCCACTTTAGCGGGGGGCTCGTACTTC. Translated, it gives CASSSTLAGGSYF.

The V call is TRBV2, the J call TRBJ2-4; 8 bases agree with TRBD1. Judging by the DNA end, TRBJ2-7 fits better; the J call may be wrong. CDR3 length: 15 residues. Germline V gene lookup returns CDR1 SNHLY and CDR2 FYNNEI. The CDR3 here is CASSEAQGVGCEQYF. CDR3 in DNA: TGTGCCAGCAGTGAAGCACAGGGGGTCGGTTGCGAGCAGTACTTC.

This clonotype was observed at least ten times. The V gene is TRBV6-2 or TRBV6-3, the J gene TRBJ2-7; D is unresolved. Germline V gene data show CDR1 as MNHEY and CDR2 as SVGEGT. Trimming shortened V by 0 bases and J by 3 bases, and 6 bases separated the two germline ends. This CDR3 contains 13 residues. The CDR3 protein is CASSYSENYEQYF. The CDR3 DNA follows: TGTGCCAGCAGTTACTCGGAGAACTACGAGCAGTACTTC.

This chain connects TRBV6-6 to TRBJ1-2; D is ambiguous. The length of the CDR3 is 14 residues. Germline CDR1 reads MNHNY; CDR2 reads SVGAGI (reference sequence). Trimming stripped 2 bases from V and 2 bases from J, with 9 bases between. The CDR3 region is CASSYVSVNYGYTF. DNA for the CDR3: TGTGCCAGCAGTTACGTGTCGGTAAACTATGGCTACACCTTC.

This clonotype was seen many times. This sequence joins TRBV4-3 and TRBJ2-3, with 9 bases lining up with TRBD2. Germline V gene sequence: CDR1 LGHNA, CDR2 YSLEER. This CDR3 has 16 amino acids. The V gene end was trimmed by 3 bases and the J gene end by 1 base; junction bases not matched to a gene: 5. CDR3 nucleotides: TGCGCCAGCAGCCAGGTAGCGGGGGCCCGCACAGATACGCAGTATTTT. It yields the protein CASSQVAGARTDTQYF.

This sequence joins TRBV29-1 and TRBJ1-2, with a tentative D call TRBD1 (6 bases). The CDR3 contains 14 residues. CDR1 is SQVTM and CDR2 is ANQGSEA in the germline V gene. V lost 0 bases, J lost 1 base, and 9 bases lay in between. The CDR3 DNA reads TGCAGCGTTGAAGAACAGGGAGGTAACTATGGCTACACCTTC. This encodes CSVEEQGGNYGYTF.

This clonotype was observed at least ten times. This CDR3 is CASSPILNRATNEKLFF. The CDR3 DNA reads as TGTGCCAGCAGTCCTATCTTAAACAGGGCAACTAATGAAAAACTGTTTTTT. The chain combines TRBV28 with TRBJ1-4; the D gene is possibly TRBD1 (6 bases). The CDR3 runs to 17 residues. Looked up from germline, CDR1 is MDHEN and CDR2 is SYDVKM. With 5 bases removed from V and 0 bases from J, the gap between germline ends came to 16 bases.

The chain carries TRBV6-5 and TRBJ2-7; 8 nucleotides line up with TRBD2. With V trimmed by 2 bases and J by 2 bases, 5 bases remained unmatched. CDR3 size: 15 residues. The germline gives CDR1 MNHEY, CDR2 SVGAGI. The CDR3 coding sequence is TGTGCCAGCAGTTACAGTACTAGCGGTGCCTACGAGCAGTACTTC. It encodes CASSYSTSGAYEQYF.

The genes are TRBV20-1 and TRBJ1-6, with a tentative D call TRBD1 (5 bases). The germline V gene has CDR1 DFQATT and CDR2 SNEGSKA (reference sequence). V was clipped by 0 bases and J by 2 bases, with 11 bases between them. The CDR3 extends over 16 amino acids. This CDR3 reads CSARDGGIPYNSPLHF. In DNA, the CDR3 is TGCAGTGCTAGAGATGGGGGGATCCCCTATAATTCACCCCTCCACTTT.

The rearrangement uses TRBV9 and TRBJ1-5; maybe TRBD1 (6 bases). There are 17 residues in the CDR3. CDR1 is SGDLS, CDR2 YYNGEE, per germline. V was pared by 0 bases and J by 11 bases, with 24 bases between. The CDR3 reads CASSVEFDRYRFRAQHF. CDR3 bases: TGTGCCAGCAGCGTAGAATTCGACAGGTACCGGTTTCGGGCCCAGCATTTT.

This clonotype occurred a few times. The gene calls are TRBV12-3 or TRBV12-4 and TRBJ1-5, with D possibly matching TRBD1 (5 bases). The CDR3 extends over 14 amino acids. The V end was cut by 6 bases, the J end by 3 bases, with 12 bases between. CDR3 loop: CASSPGTANQPQHF. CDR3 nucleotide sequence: TGTGCCAGCAGCCCCGGGACGGCCAATCAGCCCCAGCATTTT.

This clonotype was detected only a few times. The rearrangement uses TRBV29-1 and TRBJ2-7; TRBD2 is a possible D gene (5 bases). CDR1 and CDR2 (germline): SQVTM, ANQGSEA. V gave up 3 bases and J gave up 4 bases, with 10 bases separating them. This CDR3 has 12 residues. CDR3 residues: CSVDLPGYEQYF. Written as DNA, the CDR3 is TGCAGCGTTGATCTACCGGGATACGAGCAGTACTTC.

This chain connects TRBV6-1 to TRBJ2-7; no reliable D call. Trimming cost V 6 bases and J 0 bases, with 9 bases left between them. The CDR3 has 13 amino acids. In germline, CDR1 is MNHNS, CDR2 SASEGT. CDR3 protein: CASRERSSYEQYF. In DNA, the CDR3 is TGTGCCAGCAGGGAGCGATCCTCCTACGAGCAGTACTTC.

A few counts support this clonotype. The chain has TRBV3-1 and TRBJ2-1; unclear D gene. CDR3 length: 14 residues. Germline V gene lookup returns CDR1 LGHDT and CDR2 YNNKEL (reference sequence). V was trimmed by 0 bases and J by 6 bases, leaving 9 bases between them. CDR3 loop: CASSQDLKSNEQFF. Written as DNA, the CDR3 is TGTGCCAGCAGCCAAGATTTAAAGAGCAATGAGCAGTTCTTC.

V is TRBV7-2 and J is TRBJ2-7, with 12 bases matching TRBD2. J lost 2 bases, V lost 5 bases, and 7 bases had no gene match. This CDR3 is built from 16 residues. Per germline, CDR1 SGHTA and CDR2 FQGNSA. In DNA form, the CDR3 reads TGTGCCAGCAGCACCTGGACTAGCGGGGCCGCCTACGAGCAGTACTTC. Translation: CASSTWTSGAAYEQYF.